This T cell receptor (beta chain) was recovered during a study of T-cell reconstitution after alpha-beta-depleted transplantation in children. With regard to this clonotype: The target antigen is unknown.

This sample's TCRbeta library carried unique molecular identifier barcodes. MiXCR, run by TCRdb on the PCR reads, gives a single entry per CDR3 protein. Altogether 440,000 or so distinct CDR3 sequences are present, approximately 41% being singletons, with the ten largest covering under 35%. Germline V gene sequence: CDR1 SGHAT, CDR2 FQNNGV. The CDR3 loop spans 15 amino acids. Trimming took 2 bases from V and 0 from J, leaving 10 bases between them. Broader study findings: After transplant, at about two months, alpha-beta T cells were reportedly derived from several hundred expanded graft clones. At the one-year point after transplant, T-cell counts and TCRbeta diversity were found to come mostly from T cells that had been newly produced. The study traced high day-60 TCRbeta diversity in some patients to surviving recipient T cells and thymic progenitors.

The J gene is TRBJ1-2, the V gene TRBV11-2; no firm D call. The clonotype comes from a girl aged 2 to 9 with aplastic anemia, due to receive a stem cell transplant. Source: PBMCs, taken before TCRalphabeta/CD19-depleted stem cell transplant. The CDR3 bases are TGTGCCAGCAGCTTAACGAGTGGAGCTAACTATGGCTACACCTTC. Translated, it gives CASSLTSGANYGYTF.